This record looks at one T cell receptor (beta chain) sequence and its context. Its recognized antigen is unknown. Base qualities are not provided; no much larger clone lies one nucleotide away. Deletion took 0 bases off V and 3 bases off J, with a span of 12 bases between the germline ends. The CDR3 starts with the cysteine, ends with the phenylalanine, and has 16 residues. Of the read, only the CDR3 DNA is kept; its 48 bases are in frame from base 1. As encoded in the germline V gene (reference sequence), CDR1 is MNHNY while CDR2 is SVGAGI. Genomic DNA was used for TRB sequencing, which was performed with the immunoSEQ assay at survey resolution or with the hsTCRB kit. In the paper's pipeline: The immunoSEQ software was used for initial read processing, and the LymphoSeq R package was used for repertoire analyses. Clonality was calculated as 1 minus normalized Shannon entropy, and the Gini coefficient was also calculated for each TRB dataset. To infer phenotypes in unsorted samples, TRB sequences from sorted subsets of the recipient or donor were mapped onto the unsorted samples of the same recipient. TCRdb mirrors the immuneACCESS table, restricted to in-frame sequences. Some clones are absent from its copies; in checked studies, under half trace to an unresolved V gene, and the reason for the others is unknown. The V and J calls and the clone size are those of that table, but D and trimming were determined from the DNA. The sample data list about 10,000 clones, and roughly four fifths of these were observed just once. Of the sample, around 14% is held by the ten largest clones.

The sample originates from a study of T cells after posttransplantation cyclophosphamide (dated by TCRdb to 2016 to 2017). For context, the study as a whole: Using TRB sequencing, the study followed how the T cell repertoire rebuilt after myeloablative bone marrow transplantation with posttransplantation cyclophosphamide given as GVHD prophylaxis. Samples from 30 to 45 PTCy-treated patients and 15 to 20 related bone marrow donors of those patients were subjected to antigen receptor sequencing. TRB sequencing was performed on blood from all 35 or so PTCy patients with 1-year posttransplant specimens. TRB sequencing was also done on up to about 3 additional blood samples from 2 to 5.2 years after transplant in 3 patients, and on pretransplant blood from a handful of patients. Because TRA and TRB clonality were tightly correlated in roughly 10 samples, subsequent TCR analyses were focused on TRB only. Public TRB sequences were queried against a database of over 3,600 sequences associated with responses to pathogens, tumor antigens, self-antigens and alloantigens. General findings and caveats noted by the study authors: The TRB repertoires of T cells infiltrating skin or the GI tract showed only limited overlap with the TRB repertoires found in blood. At 1-2 months, donor-recipient similarity was low but rose over the first year, and the later blood repertoires were often dominated by donor CD8+ memory clones. Across approximately 45 patients, TRB clonality was highly associated with recipient CMV seropositivity and CMV reactivation, and diversity in PTCy patients was similar to diversity in CNI/methotrexate controls.

The treatment or condition label, read with the paper, signifies: high-dose cyclophosphamide on days +3 and +4 as single-agent GVHD prophylaxis. Patients in the PTCy group got busulfan and fludarabine conditioning, a marrow graft from a related or unrelated donor, and cyclophosphamide on days +3 and +4. The PTCy-treated patients were enrolled in a prospective multi-institutional clinical trial. Peripheral blood and bone marrow mononuclear cells were isolated by Ficoll-Hypaque density centrifugation and were cryopreserved. The sequenced sample was PBMCs, obtained 1,800 to 2,000 days after a stem cell transplant with posttransplant cyclophosphamide. The rearranged segments are TRBV6-6 and TRBJ1-5; a weak D assignment points to TRBD1 (5 bases agree). The receptor was isolated from a female patient in her 40s who received an allogeneic stem cell transplant from a related donor, was CMV-positive, and had no GVHD. After a transplant, some T cells may have been passed on by the graft donor. The DNA sequence is as follows: TGTGCCAGCAGTTACTCCCCGGGACTTTCCAATCAGCCCCAGCATTTT. Translated, this gives CASSYSPGLSNQPQHF.